This entry describes one T cell receptor (beta chain). This record belongs to a study of blood T cell repertoires in COVID-19. The trim removed 4 bases at V and 7 bases at J, leaving 3 bases unmatched. Looked up from germline, CDR1 is SGDLS and CDR2 is YYNGEE. The CDR3 has 13 amino acids. The repertoire was sequenced with immunoSEQ multiplex PCR; TCRdb's copy has only in-frame clones and lacks some. The table records over 85,000 clones, around 90% of them present only once. Input material: peripheral blood. The chain is built from TRBV9 and TRBJ1-3; 9 bases line up with TRBD1. This clonotype was sampled from a human donor with COVID-19, enrolled during active disease. The donor label of this sample is uncertain. This CDR3 reads CASSFGQGNTIYF. CDR3 nucleotide sequence: TGTGCCAGCAGCTTTGGACAGGGGAACACCATATATTTT.